The present T cell receptor beta chain was sequenced within a study of cytomegalovirus exposure and HLA in healthy donors. Study background: About 85 million unique TCRs from HLA-typed donors were held in an early release of data. Study-level points and caveats: Later, an analysis showed that TCR beta chains associated with HLA were more clonally expanded than others that were equally common. There were a few CMV-associated chains whose specificity for CMV antigens was confirmed in vitro. In an earlier analysis, productive rearrangement rates for most beta V segments clustered near 87% or 30%.

The ends lost 4 bases at V and 3 bases at J; junction bases unmatched: 5. The CDR3 runs 14 residues. Germline V gene data show CDR1 as SGHRS and CDR2 as YFSETQ. Details on this clone: No antigen is known for it.

PCR primers comprised 60 Vbeta and 13 Jbeta primers. This table comes from immunoSEQ multiplex PCR, and its TCRdb copy is limited to in-frame clones, with some not included. The sample consists of some 130,000 clones, almost 80% of them appearing once. The sample consisted of PBMCs. The rearrangement joins TRBV5-1 to TRBJ1-2; 8 bases fit TRBD1. This TCR was sampled from a female donor in good health and CMV-seronegative. CDR3 in amino acids: CASSPLGQDYGYTF. CDR3 sequence (DNA): TGCGCCAGCAGCCCTTTGGGACAGGACTATGGCTACACCTTC.